Sequencing of this T cell receptor beta chain was carried out in a study of cytomegalovirus exposure and HLA in healthy donors. Deletions cut 3 bases from V and 10 bases from J, with 10 bases between. Germline-derived CDR1 and CDR2 are LNHDA and SQIVND (reference sequence). This CDR3 is 12 amino acids long. PCR primers comprised 60 Vbeta and 13 Jbeta primers. The table came from immunoSEQ multiplex PCR; TCRdb's copy has only in-frame clones and leaves some out. The data hold about 180,000 clones, with over 65% observed a single time. This clone was recorded once. The chain combines TRBV19 with TRBJ1-5; no definite D call. Sequencing used PBMCs. This clonotype was sampled from a man between 18 and 35 years old in good health and CMV-seronegative. The CDR3 coding sequence is TGTGCCAGTAGTATGTTAGGAGGACCCCAGCATTTT. Encoded protein: CASSMLGGPQHF. The full variable domain, completed using reference TRBV19 and TRBJ1-5, is DGGITQSPKYLFRKEGQNVTLSCEQNLNHDAMYWYRQDPGQGLRLIYYSQIVNDFQKGDIAEGYSVSREKKESFPLTVTSAQKNPTAFYLCASSMLGGPQHFGDGTRLSIL.